The present TCR beta chain was sequenced within a study of identical twins. There are a few counts of this clonotype. Its antigen is not known. Template switching created a universal primer site, and the cDNA included unique molecular identifiers. TCRdb processed the 5' RACE reads anew with MiXCR; each CDR3 protein has one entry. The sample records 260,000 or so distinct CDR3 sequences, 7% to 8.5% being singletons. J gave up 6 bases and V 5 bases, and 10 bases lay outside the gene matches. The CDR3 is made up of 15 amino acids. Germline V CDR1 and CDR2: LNHNV, YYDKDF (reference sequence). Findings and limits, study-wide: The study found excess low generation probability among twin-shared out-of-frame alpha sequences. Clonotypes of the beta chain that were abundant in cord blood carried fewer insertions (memory repertoires showed none). In zero-insertion analyses, partial confounding could arise from invariant MAIT and iNKT cells.

In addition, the sample was reused for a study of yellow fever vaccine responses in identical twins.

The J gene is TRBJ1-5, the V gene TRBV15; 7 bases are a match to TRBD1. Material for sequencing was CD8+ T cells sorted from blood. This TCR came from a woman aged 18-35 years in good health. The CDR3 DNA is TGTGCCACCAGCTACCGGGACAGCGGGACTCAGCCCCAGCATTTT. Translating gives CATSYRDSGTQPQHF.